This entry lists 29 T cell receptor beta chains sequenced from one sample in a study of blood T cell repertoires in COVID-19. Generated by immunoSEQ multiplex PCR, the TCRdb table keeps only in-frame clones and is missing some. The sample includes around 60,000 clones, 75% to 85% seen only once; the top ten take 15%. Sequenced sample: peripheral blood. These receptors all stem from a man older than 75 with acute or convalescent COVID-19.

This clone was observed a few times. The gene calls are TRBV6-5 and TRBJ2-5, with TRBD1 identical over 9 bases. Germline V lookup: CDR1 MNHEY, CDR2 SVGAGI. This CDR3 has 15 residues. V dropped 8 bases and J dropped 3; count of bases not matched to a gene: 10. The DNA of the CDR3 is TGTGCCAGCGGGGGGTCGACAGGGGGTAAAGAGACCCAGTACTTC. Translating gives CASGGSTGGKETQYF.

This clone was recorded only once. V is TRBV19 and J is TRBJ1-6; the match to TRBD1 covers 7 bases. There are 16 residues in the CDR3. The V and J ends lost 6 bases and 7 bases, in that order; junction bases with no gene match: 12. In germline, CDR1 is LNHDA, CDR2 SQIVND (reference sequence). The CDR3 coding sequence is TGTGCCAGTAGCTCACCGCCGGGCAGGGGGAATTCACCCCTCCACTTT. This encodes CASSSPPGRGNSPLHF. Full variable domain (missing parts from reference TRBV19 and TRBJ1-6): DGGITQSPKYLFRKEGQNVTLSCEQNLNHDAMYWYRQDPGQGLRLIYYSQIVNDFQKGDIAEGYSVSREKKESFPLTVTSAQKNPTAFYLCASSSPPGRGNSPLHFGNGTRLTVT.

CDR3 DNA: TGCAGTGCTAGTCTACCGGGACAGATCTCTGGAAACACCATATATTTT. Residues: CSASLPGQISGNTIYF. The genes are TRBV20-1 and TRBJ1-3; 7 bases match TRBD1. The germline gives CDR1 DFQATT, CDR2 SNEGSKA (reference sequence). The CDR3 loop spans 16 amino acids. Losses at the gene ends were 3 bases for V and 0 bases for J; bases not matched to a gene: 8.

This sequence joins TRBV20-1 and TRBJ1-2; unclear D gene. V dropped 6 bases and J dropped 4 bases, with 9 bases sitting between them. Germline loops: CDR1 DFQATT, CDR2 SNEGSKA (reference sequence). CDR3 length: 11 residues. CDR3 sequence: CSAPEGYGYTF. In DNA form, the CDR3 reads TGCAGTGCCCCCGAGGGCTATGGCTACACCTTC.

V is TRBV7-2 and J is TRBJ2-3; D is perhaps TRBD2 (6 bases). Per the germline V gene, CDR1 is SGHTA and CDR2 is FQGNSA. The V end was cut by 0 bases, the J end by 0 bases, with 10 bases between. CDR3 length equals 16 residues. CDR3: CASSLAGGASTDTQYF. CDR3 DNA: TGTGCCAGCAGCTTAGCGGGCGGGGCGAGCACAGATACGCAGTATTTT.

The V call is TRBV7-9, the J call TRBJ1-3; a possible D gene is TRBD1 (6 bases). Per the germline V gene, CDR1 is SEHNR and CDR2 is FQNEAQ (reference sequence). Trimming left V 5 bases short and J 2 bases short, with 7 bases between. There are 13 residues in the CDR3. CDR3 sequence: CASSHRAGNTIYF. The CDR3 DNA follows: TGTGCCAGCAGCCACAGGGCTGGAAACACCATATATTTT. The complete variable domain, with remaining parts taken from reference TRBV7-9 and TRBJ1-3, reads DTGVSQNPRHKITKRGQNVTFRCDPISEHNRLYWYRQTLGQGPEFLTYFQNEAQLEKSRLLSDRFSAERPKGSFSTLEIQRTEQGDSAMYLCASSHRAGNTIYFGEGSWLTVV.

The V call is TRBV30, the J call TRBJ2-3; TRBD1 agrees at 8 bases. Trimming at V came to 0 bases and at J to 4 bases, leaving 9 bases not matched to a gene. There are 16 residues in the CDR3. Germline loops: CDR1 GTSNPN, CDR2 SVGIG (reference sequence). CDR3 in DNA: TGTGCCTGGAGTGTACAGGGGGGAACTTATGCAGATACGCAGTATTTT. The encoded protein is CAWSVQGGTYADTQYF.

This chain joins TRBV27 and TRBJ1-4; D is unclear. The germline gives CDR1 MNHEY, CDR2 SMNVEV (reference sequence). Trimming pared 8 bases from V and 8 bases from J, leaving 18 bases between. CDR3 length equals 14 residues. CDR3 sequence reads: CASRLEGNGEKLFF. The CDR3 DNA follows: TGTGCCAGCCGCCTGGAGGGAAACGGCGAAAAACTGTTTTTT.

The gene calls are TRBV11-2 and TRBJ1-5; D is uncertain. CDR3 length: 14 amino acids. The germline V and J ends were trimmed by 3 bases and 7 bases, with 13 bases remaining between them. CDR1 is SGHAT, CDR2 FQNNGV, per germline. The CDR3 spells CASSLEAEGQPQHF. The CDR3 bases are TGTGCCAGCAGCTTGGAAGCGGAAGGGCAGCCCCAGCATTTT.

This chain joins TRBV5-5 and TRBJ1-5, with D perhaps matching TRBD1 (6 bases). The CDR3 is 14 residues long. V shed 4 bases and J shed 5 bases, with 13 bases lying between them. Germline assignment: CDR1 SGHKS and CDR2 YYEKEE (reference sequence). This CDR3 is CASSLTGIDQPQHF. The CDR3 coding sequence is TGTGCCAGCAGCCTGACAGGAATTGATCAGCCCCAGCATTTT.

V is TRBV9 and J is TRBJ2-3; 12 bases fit TRBD2. V lost 4 bases and J lost 2; bases outside the gene matches: 5. The CDR3 runs to 16 residues. Germline V gene sequence: CDR1 SGDLS, CDR2 YYNGEE. The CDR3 sequence: CASSTSGGPSTDTQYF. DNA for the CDR3: TGTGCCAGCAGCACTAGCGGGGGGCCCTCCACAGATACGCAGTATTTT.

The rearrangement links TRBV3-1 (or the pseudogene TRBV3-2) to TRBJ2-5; 9 bases align to TRBD2. This CDR3 has 17 residues. Germline CDR1 LGHDT, CDR2 YNNKEL (reference sequence). With 1 base clipped from V and 1 base from J, the junction kept 7 bases outside the gene matches. In nucleotides, the CDR3 is TGTGCCAGCAGCCAAGGGTATAGCGGGGGACCCCAAGAGACCCAGTACTTC. Amino acid sequence: CASSQGYSGGPQETQYF.

V gene TRBV6-5 combines with J gene TRBJ1-2; D is perhaps TRBD1 (5 bases). Germline V CDR1 and CDR2: MNHEY, SVGAGI. The CDR3 loop spans 15 amino acids. Between the trimmed V and J ends, which lost 0 bases and 2 bases, there was a span of 10 bases. CDR3 sequence reads: CASSYSGGRNYGYTF. The CDR3 DNA reads TGTGCCAGCAGTTACTCCGGGGGAAGGAACTATGGCTACACCTTC.

This chain uses TRBV18 with TRBJ1-2; D is ambiguous. V lost 5 bases and J 0 bases, leaving 7 bases between the germline ends. The CDR3 has 13 residues. The germline V gene encodes CDR1 KGHSH and CDR2 LQKENI. The DNA for the CDR3 is TGTGCCAGCTCATCAGAAACTAACTATGGCTACACCTTC. Protein sequence: CASSSETNYGYTF.

The chain combines TRBV12-3 or TRBV12-4 with TRBJ2-3, with D unclear. The CDR3 runs 11 residues. The ends were cut back, 3 bases at V and 6 bases at J, with 4 bases in the middle. The CDR3 DNA follows: TGTGCCAGCAGTTTCTCCGATACGCAGTATTTT. Its translation: CASSFSDTQYF.

V and J are TRBV6-6 and TRBJ1-2; perhaps TRBD1 as D (5 bases). Trimming took off 8 bases at V and 4 bases at J, with 20 bases between the two ends. Per the germline V gene, CDR1 is MNHNY and CDR2 is SVGAGI (reference sequence). This CDR3 spans 15 amino acids. The CDR3 nucleotides read TGTGCCAGCGGGCAGGGCCGGCGCGGGGGCTATGGCTACACCTTC. Amino acid sequence: CASGQGRRGGYGYTF.

Details on this clone: This may stem from a read error, because a much larger clone lies one nucleotide away. The same CDR3 arises from other DNA sequences in this sample as well. V gene TRBV6-5 combines with J gene TRBJ1-1; the D gene is possibly TRBD1 (6 bases). The germline CDR1 and CDR2 sequences are MNHEY and SVGAGI. The germline V and J ends were trimmed by 0 bases and 1 base, with 9 bases remaining between them. This CDR3 is 15 amino acids long. This CDR3 is CASSYSSRGNTEAFF. The CDR3 DNA follows: TGTGCCAGCAGTTACTCGAGCAGGGGGAACACTGAAGCTTTCTTT.

This clone appeared a single time. The chain has TRBV19 and TRBJ2-7; D gene uncertain. Germline values: CDR1 LNHDA, CDR2 SQIVND (reference sequence). V dropped 6 bases and J dropped 6 bases, with 15 bases sitting between them. The CDR3 sequence is 13 residues long. The CDR3 DNA reads as TGTGCCAGTAGCCCTCCCGTCTCGTCCGAGCAGTACTTC. Amino acids: CASSPPVSSEQYF.

The chain carries TRBV14 and TRBJ2-7; D is unclear. The CDR3 runs 13 residues. V lost 5 bases and J lost 2, with 10 bases in between. Germline CDR1 SGHDN, CDR2 FVKESK. The CDR3 loop reads CASSDLNPYEQYF. Here the CDR3 DNA reads TGTGCCAGCAGCGACTTGAACCCCTACGAGCAGTACTTC.

V usage is TRBV23-1 and J usage is TRBJ2-1; no clear D. TRBV23-1 is flagged as an ORF with uncertain function. CDR3 length: 18 residues. Trimming took 0 bases from V and 7 from J, leaving 22 bases between them. CDR3 in DNA: TGCGCCAGCAGTCAATCGAGTTGGCAGGTTCAGCTCCCAAATGAGCAGTTCTTC. Translating gives CASSQSSWQVQLPNEQFF.

V is TRBV19 and J is TRBJ2-3; TRBD1 agrees at 8 bases. The CDR3 is made up of 12 amino acids. V lost 6 bases and J lost 4; bases outside the gene matches: 0. The germline V gene encodes CDR1 LNHDA and CDR2 SQIVND (reference sequence). The CDR3 loop reads CASRTGADTQYF. The CDR3 nucleotides are TGTGCCAGTAGGACAGGGGCAGATACGCAGTATTTT.

The chain is built from TRBV18 and TRBJ2-7, with 9 nucleotides matching TRBD1. Trimming removed 1 base from V and 5 bases from J; junction bases left unmatched: 0. In germline, CDR1 is KGHSH, CDR2 LQKENI. The CDR3 runs to 13 residues. The CDR3 DNA follows: TGTGCCAGCTCACCACGACAGGGGGACGAGCAGTACTTC. Translating it yields CASSPRQGDEQYF.

V gene TRBV12-3 or TRBV12-4 combines with J gene TRBJ2-7; perhaps TRBD2 as D (6 bases). V lost 2 bases and J lost 6, with 11 bases in between. The CDR3 runs 13 residues. This CDR3 reads CASSLRAGPEQYF. The CDR3 coding sequence is TGTGCCAGCAGTTTAAGGGCGGGGCCCGAGCAGTACTTC.

The CDR3 loop is CASSLAGGAGYTF. The CDR3 DNA follows: TGTGCCAGCAGCTTAGCAGGGGGCGCTGGCTACACCTTC. The chain combines TRBV7-2 with TRBJ1-2; 7 bases agree with TRBD1. The CDR3 covers 13 residues. V trimming: 0 bases; J trimming: 7 bases; junction bases outside the gene matches: 2. CDR1 is SGHTA, CDR2 FQGNSA, per germline.

This clone came up once. This CDR3 reads CATSHRGTDTQYF. DNA for the CDR3: TGTGCCACCAGCCACAGGGGCACAGATACGCAGTATTTT. V and J are TRBV24-1 and TRBJ2-3, with a tentative D call TRBD1 (6 bases). Germline-derived CDR1 and CDR2 are KGHDR and SFDVKD. Trimming removed 7 bases from V and 1 base from J, with 8 bases in between. This CDR3 is built from 13 residues.

This clone was counted a few times. The genes are TRBV5-1 and TRBJ2-3; 7 nucleotides match TRBD1. Germline lookup yields CDR1 SGHRS and CDR2 YFSETQ. J was trimmed by 3 bases and V by 4 bases; bases with no gene match: 14. The CDR3 has 17 amino acids. The CDR3 DNA reads TGCGCCAGCAGCCCCCAGGGGTGGGACAGAGTTACAGATACGCAGTATTTT. Encoded protein: CASSPQGWDRVTDTQYF.

V and J are TRBV5-4 and TRBJ2-5; 10 bases line up with TRBD1. With 4 bases clipped from V and 3 bases from J, the junction kept 6 bases outside the gene matches. Germline CDR1 is SGHNT and CDR2 is YYREEE (reference sequence). The CDR3 is 15 residues long. The CDR3 is CASSPTGGVKETQYF. The CDR3 DNA sequence: TGTGCCAGCAGCCCGACAGGGGGCGTAAAAGAGACCCAGTACTTC.

The chain employs TRBV19 and TRBJ2-2; D possibly corresponds to TRBD1 (6 bases). The V gene lost 9 bases and the J gene lost 0 bases, with 11 bases spanning the gap. Germline V gene lookup returns CDR1 LNHDA and CDR2 SQIVND (reference sequence). CDR3 length: 14 amino acids. DNA of the CDR3: TGTGCCAGCCACAGGGTAGCGAACACCGGGGAGCTGTTTTTT. Protein product: CASHRVANTGELFF.

The chain couples TRBV20-1 to TRBJ2-1, with 16 bases fitting TRBD2. This CDR3 contains 17 residues. CDR1 is DFQATT, CDR2 SNEGSKA, per germline (reference sequence). Trimming cost V 3 bases and J 5 bases; bases outside gene matches: 7. CDR3 sequence: CSASNPGLAGGHNEQFF. The CDR3 DNA follows: TGCAGTGCTAGTAACCCGGGACTAGCGGGGGGGCACAATGAGCAGTTCTTC.